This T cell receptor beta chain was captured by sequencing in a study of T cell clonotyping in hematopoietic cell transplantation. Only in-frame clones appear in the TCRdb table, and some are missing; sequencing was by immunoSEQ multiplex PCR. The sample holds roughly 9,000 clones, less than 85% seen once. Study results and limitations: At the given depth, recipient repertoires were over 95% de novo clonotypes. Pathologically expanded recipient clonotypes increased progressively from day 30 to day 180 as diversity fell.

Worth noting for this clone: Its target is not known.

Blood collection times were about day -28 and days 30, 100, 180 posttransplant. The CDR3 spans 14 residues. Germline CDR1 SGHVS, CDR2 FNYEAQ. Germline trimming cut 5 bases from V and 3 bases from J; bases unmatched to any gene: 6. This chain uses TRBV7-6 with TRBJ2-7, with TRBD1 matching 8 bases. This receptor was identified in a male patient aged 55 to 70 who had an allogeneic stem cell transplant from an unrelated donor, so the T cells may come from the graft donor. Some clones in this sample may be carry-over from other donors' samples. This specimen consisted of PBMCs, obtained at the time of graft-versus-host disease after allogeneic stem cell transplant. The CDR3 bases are TGTGCCAGCAGCGCAGGACAGGGAATCTACGAGCAGTACTTC. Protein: CASSAGQGIYEQYF.